This TCR beta chain was captured by sequencing in a study of molecular identifiers for immune sequencing clone quantification. Germline V CDR1 and CDR2: LNHNV, YYDKDF (reference sequence). The CDR3 has 13 residues. V gave up 6 bases and J gave up 1 base, with 6 bases separating them. TCRdb re-called the PCR reads with MiXCR, one entry per CDR3 protein. This table holds about 500,000 distinct CDR3 sequences, about 25% found once. The material sequenced was naive CD8+ T cells from blood, with Jurkat cell RNA spiked in. Specified subset: FACS-sorted CD8+CD4-CCR7+CD45RA+ naive T cells. The chain has TRBV15 and TRBJ2-2; D not certain. The sequence was collected from a human donor in good health. Some libraries in this study had Jurkat cell RNA spiked in. For the CDR3, the DNA is TGTGCCACCAGGCCCGGGAACACCGGGGAGCTGTTTTTT. Amino acid sequence: CATRPGNTGELFF.